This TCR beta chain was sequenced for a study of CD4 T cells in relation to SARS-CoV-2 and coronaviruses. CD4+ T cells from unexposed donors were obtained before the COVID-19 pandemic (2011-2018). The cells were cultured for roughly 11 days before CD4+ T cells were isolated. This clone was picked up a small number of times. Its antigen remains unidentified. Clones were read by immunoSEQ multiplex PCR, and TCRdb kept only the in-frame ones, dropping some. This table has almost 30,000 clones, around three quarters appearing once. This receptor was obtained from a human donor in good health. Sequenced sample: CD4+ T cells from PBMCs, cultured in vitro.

The CDR3 DNA reads TGTGCCAGCAGTTACGCGCAGTCGGACACTGAAGCTTTCTTT. It specifies CASSYAQSDTEAFF. The chain has TRBV6-2 or TRBV6-3 and TRBJ1-1; D is uncertain. V lost 2 bases to trimming and J lost 3 bases, with 10 bases between them. CDR3 length: 14 residues. In germline, CDR1 is MNHEY, CDR2 SVGEGT.